Listed below are T cell receptor beta chains from one sample, sequenced in a study of T cells in Graves' hyperthyroidism and ophthalmopathy. TCRdb analysed the multiplex PCR reads with MiXCR anew, one entry per CDR3 protein. Of 300,000 to 500,000 distinct CDR3 sequences in the sample, over 12% are singletons; the top ten hold around 28%. Sequenced sample: blood. These receptors came from a man aged 50-59 years with Graves' ophthalmopathy. CDR3s include the opening cysteine and the closing phenylalanine or tryptophan. Each record gives: J gene, D gene, V gene, clone size, CDR3 protein, CDR3 DNA. The D gene is left open where the match is weak. The size of a clone is reported for some rows only, either as once, few or many, or as a class for expanded clones.

j_call: TRBJ1-2
d_call: .
v_call: TRBV29-1
clone_size: .
cdr3_aa: CSVEDSGTYGYTF
cdr3_nt: TGCAGCGTTGAAGATTCGGGCACATATGGCTACACCTTC

j_call: TRBJ2-1
d_call: .
v_call: TRBV18
clone_size: many
cdr3_aa: CASSPPSGLNNEQFF
cdr3_nt: TGTGCCAGCTCACCACCTAGCGGTTTAAATAATGAGCAGTTCTTC

j_call: TRBJ1-1
d_call: .
v_call: TRBV15
clone_size: .
cdr3_aa: CAASRENRENTEAFF
cdr3_nt: TGTGCCGCCAGCAGAGAAAACAGGGAGAACACTGAAGCTTTCTTT

j_call: TRBJ2-3
d_call: .
v_call: TRBV5-1
clone_size: many
cdr3_aa: CASSWADSTDTQYF
cdr3_nt: TGCGCCAGCAGCTGGGCGGACAGCACAGATACGCAGTATTTT

j_call: TRBJ1-2
d_call: TRBD1
v_call: TRBV29-1
clone_size: many
cdr3_aa: CSVVRGQGSRRYTF
cdr3_nt: TGCAGCGTTGTGAGGGGGCAGGGCAGTCGTCGCTACACCTTC

j_call: TRBJ2-5
d_call: .
v_call: TRBV6-1
clone_size: .
cdr3_aa: CASSDAYGGETQYF
cdr3_nt: TGTGCCAGCAGTGATGCTTACGGGGGTGAGACCCAGTACTTC

j_call: TRBJ1-5
d_call: .
v_call: TRBV2
clone_size: many
cdr3_aa: CASRDDSNQPQHF
cdr3_nt: TGTGCCAGCAGAGATGACAGCAATCAGCCCCAGCATTTT

j_call: TRBJ2-7
d_call: .
v_call: TRBV5-5
clone_size: many
cdr3_aa: CASSPAFVTYEQYF
cdr3_nt: TGTGCCAGCAGCCCAGCTTTCGTTACCTACGAGCAGTACTTC

j_call: TRBJ2-7
d_call: TRBD1
v_call: TRBV5-1
clone_size: many
cdr3_aa: CASSWDRAYEQYF
cdr3_nt: TGCGCCAGCAGCTGGGACAGGGCCTACGAGCAGTACTTC

j_call: TRBJ2-7
d_call: TRBD2
v_call: TRBV11-2
clone_size: many
cdr3_aa: CASSFRTSGAYEQYF
cdr3_nt: TGTGCCAGCAGCTTTCGGACTAGCGGGGCCTACGAGCAGTACTTC

j_call: TRBJ2-5
d_call: .
v_call: TRBV2
clone_size: many
cdr3_aa: CASRPDYQETQYF
cdr3_nt: TGTGCCAGCAGGCCTGACTATCAAGAGACCCAGTACTTC

j_call: TRBJ2-7
d_call: .
v_call: TRBV20-1
clone_size: few
cdr3_aa: CSARDLLSPPYEQYF
cdr3_nt: TGCAGTGCTAGAGATCTACTTTCCCCCCCCTACGAGCAGTACTTC

j_call: TRBJ1-2
d_call: .
v_call: TRBV12-3/TRBV12-4
clone_size: .
cdr3_aa: CASKRTTDYGYTF
cdr3_nt: TGTGCCAGCAAAAGGACAACAGACTATGGCTACACCTTC

j_call: TRBJ2-3
d_call: .
v_call: TRBV12-3/TRBV12-4
clone_size: many
cdr3_aa: CASSPGDTDTQYF
cdr3_nt: TGTGCCAGCAGTCCCGGGGACACAGATACGCAGTATTTT

j_call: TRBJ2-3
d_call: TRBD1
v_call: TRBV28
clone_size: many
cdr3_aa: CASSGQGANTDTQYF
cdr3_nt: TGTGCCAGCAGTGGACAGGGGGCGAACACAGATACGCAGTATTTT

j_call: TRBJ2-7
d_call: .
v_call: TRBV7-2
clone_size: .
cdr3_aa: CASSALTYEQYF
cdr3_nt: TGTGCCAGCAGCGCTTTAACCTACGAGCAGTACTTC

j_call: TRBJ2-1
d_call: .
v_call: TRBV29-1
clone_size: many
cdr3_aa: CSVDRLALNEQFF
cdr3_nt: TGCAGCGTTGACCGGCTAGCGCTAAATGAGCAGTTCTTC

j_call: TRBJ2-5
d_call: TRBD1
v_call: TRBV12-3/TRBV12-4
clone_size: many
cdr3_aa: CASRGTAVQETQYF
cdr3_nt: TGTGCCAGCAGAGGGACAGCGGTTCAAGAGACCCAGTACTTC

j_call: TRBJ2-3
d_call: .
v_call: TRBV4-1
clone_size: once
cdr3_aa: CASSLDGARADTQYF
cdr3_nt: TGCGCCAGCAGCCTAGACGGGGCCAGAGCAGATACGCAGTATTTT

j_call: TRBJ2-1
d_call: .
v_call: TRBV11-2
clone_size: many
cdr3_aa: CASSPPREHSEQFF
cdr3_nt: TGTGCCAGCAGCCCCCCAAGGGAGCACAGTGAGCAGTTCTTC

j_call: TRBJ2-3
d_call: TRBD2
v_call: TRBV4-1
clone_size: .
cdr3_aa: CASSRTGTSGNTDTQYF
cdr3_nt: TGCGCCAGCAGCCGGACCGGGACTAGCGGAAACACAGATACGCAGTATTTT

j_call: TRBJ2-2
d_call: .
v_call: TRBV10-3
clone_size: .
cdr3_aa: CASGAVTGELFF
cdr3_nt: TGTGCCTCCGGTGCAGTCACCGGGGAGCTGTTTTTT

j_call: TRBJ2-7
d_call: TRBD1
v_call: TRBV2
clone_size: .
cdr3_aa: CASNPDRAEQYF
cdr3_nt: TGTGCCAGCAACCCGGACAGGGCCGAGCAATACTTC

j_call: TRBJ2-3
d_call: .
v_call: TRBV6-2/TRBV6-3
clone_size: .
cdr3_aa: CASNRGGTDTQYF
cdr3_nt: TGTGCCAGCAATAGGGGAGGCACAGATACGCAGTATTTT

j_call: TRBJ2-7
d_call: .
v_call: TRBV30
clone_size: .
cdr3_aa: CAWNLGETEQYF
cdr3_nt: TGTGCCTGGAATTTAGGGGAGACCGAGCAGTACTTC

j_call: TRBJ2-7
d_call: TRBD2
v_call: TRBV6-2/TRBV6-3
clone_size: many
cdr3_aa: CASSYSIGSGTRMEQYF
cdr3_nt: TGTGCCAGCAGTTACTCGATAGGATCCGGGACTAGAATGGAGCAGTACTTC

j_call: TRBJ2-3
d_call: .
v_call: TRBV20-1
clone_size: .
cdr3_aa: CGARGGGRRDVTDTQYF
cdr3_nt: TGCGGTGCTAGGGGGGGAGGACGGCGGGACGTCACAGATACGCAGTATTTT

j_call: TRBJ2-3
d_call: .
v_call: TRBV18
clone_size: .
cdr3_aa: CASSPPLEANTQYF
cdr3_nt: TGTGCCAGCTCACCACCCTTAGAAGCGAATACGCAGTATTTT

j_call: TRBJ1-1
d_call: .
v_call: TRBV6-1
clone_size: few
cdr3_aa: CASRDLAEAFF
cdr3_nt: TGTGCCAGCAGAGACTTGGCGGAGGCTTTCTTT

j_call: TRBJ2-7
d_call: TRBD1
v_call: TRBV30
clone_size: many
cdr3_aa: CAWSTRQGAREQYF
cdr3_nt: TGTGCCTGGAGTACGAGACAGGGGGCGAGGGAGCAGTACTTC

j_call: TRBJ2-5
d_call: .
v_call: TRBV7-9
clone_size: .
cdr3_aa: CASSLRELKETQYF
cdr3_nt: TGTGCCAGCAGCTTGCGGGAACTAAAAGAGACCCAGTACTTC

j_call: TRBJ1-1
d_call: .
v_call: TRBV4-1
clone_size: many
cdr3_aa: CASSQDPGNTEAFF
cdr3_nt: TGCGCCAGCAGCCAAGATCCGGGAAACACTGAAGCTTTCTTT

j_call: TRBJ2-1
d_call: TRBD2
v_call: TRBV6-5
clone_size: .
cdr3_aa: CASSYSILAGVYNEQFF
cdr3_nt: TGTGCCAGCAGTTACTCGATTCTTGCGGGAGTATACAATGAGCAGTTCTTC

j_call: TRBJ2-7
d_call: .
v_call: TRBV15
clone_size: .
cdr3_aa: CATSRDRGRAAEQYF
cdr3_nt: TGTGCCACCAGCAGAGATCGGGGCCGGGCCGCCGAGCAGTACTTC

j_call: TRBJ1-3
d_call: TRBD1
v_call: TRBV30
clone_size: many
cdr3_aa: CAWSTDRAGNTIYF
cdr3_nt: TGTGCCTGGAGTACCGACAGGGCCGGAAACACCATATATTTT

j_call: TRBJ2-2
d_call: TRBD1
v_call: TRBV18
clone_size: many
cdr3_aa: CASSRQGTKNTGELFF
cdr3_nt: TGTGCCAGCTCCCGACAGGGGACGAAGAACACCGGGGAGCTGTTTTTT

j_call: TRBJ2-2
d_call: TRBD2
v_call: TRBV11-2
clone_size: .
cdr3_aa: CASSLEVGLALRGELFF
cdr3_nt: TGTGCCAGCAGCTTAGAAGTGGGACTAGCGCTCCGCGGGGAGCTGTTTTTT

j_call: TRBJ2-1
d_call: TRBD2
v_call: TRBV30
clone_size: many
cdr3_aa: CAWSGFPAGGQKEFF
cdr3_nt: TGTGCCTGGAGTGGTTTCCCAGCGGGAGGCCAGAAGGAGTTCTTC

j_call: TRBJ2-7
d_call: .
v_call: TRBV30
clone_size: many
cdr3_aa: CAWSDGGYEQYF
cdr3_nt: TGTGCCTGGAGTGATGGGGGGTACGAGCAGTACTTC

j_call: TRBJ2-1
d_call: TRBD2
v_call: TRBV3-1
clone_size: many
cdr3_aa: CASSQGGRPNEQFF
cdr3_nt: TGTGCCAGCAGCCAGGGCGGGAGGCCCAATGAGCAGTTCTTC

j_call: TRBJ2-7
d_call: TRBD2
v_call: TRBV3-1
clone_size: few
cdr3_aa: CASSQDLAGGLYEQYF
cdr3_nt: TGTGCCAGCAGCCAAGACCTAGCGGGAGGCCTCTACGAGCAGTACTTC

j_call: TRBJ2-5
d_call: .
v_call: TRBV11-2
clone_size: many
cdr3_aa: CAGSATGTVSETQYF
cdr3_nt: TGTGCCGGCAGCGCCACCGGGACTGTGAGTGAGACCCAGTACTTC

j_call: TRBJ1-1
d_call: .
v_call: TRBV5-6
clone_size: many
cdr3_aa: CASSLEGRGQGTEAFF
cdr3_nt: TGTGCCAGCAGCTTGGAGGGTCGGGGTCAGGGCACTGAAGCTTTCTTT

j_call: TRBJ2-3
d_call: TRBD2
v_call: TRBV20-1
clone_size: .
cdr3_aa: CSAPQTLSTSGSTDTQYF
cdr3_nt: TGCAGTGCTCCACAGACCCTTTCGACTAGCGGTAGCACAGATACGCAGTATTTT

j_call: TRBJ2-3
d_call: .
v_call: TRBV11-3
clone_size: many
cdr3_aa: CASSLRFESTDTQYF
cdr3_nt: TGTGCCAGCAGCTTGAGGTTTGAGAGCACAGATACGCAGTATTTT